The rows below give T cell receptor beta chains drawn from one sample of a study of T cell repertoires in aging, cancer and after chemotherapy. Each CDR3 protein gets one entry after TCRdb re-called the multiplex PCR reads with MiXCR. Of about 11,000 distinct CDR3 sequences in the sample, approximately 32% were seen once. The sample taken for sequencing was blood. The receptors originated from a human donor in good health. The donor label of this sample is uncertain. CDR3s include the opening cysteine and the closing phenylalanine or tryptophan. The D gene is left open where the match is weak. Clone size is stated in some rows and not others, as once, few, many or a class when expanded.

D gene,V gene,clone size,J gene,CDR3 protein,CDR3 DNA
TRBD1,TRBV6-5,few,TRBJ2-7,CASSPGQGGEQYF,TGTGCCAGCAGTCCCGGACAGGGGGGCGAGCAGTACTTC
.,TRBV6-1,.,TRBJ2-7,CASSERERKHF,TGTGCCAGCAGTGAAAGGGAGAGGAAGCACTTC
TRBD2,TRBV29-1,.,TRBJ2-2,CSGMGGNAGELFF,TGCAGCGGAATGGGGGGGAATGCCGGGGAGCTGTTTTTT
.,TRBV6-1,medium-sized,TRBJ2-5,CASKVAGRAETQYF,TGTGCCAGCAAAGTGGCAGGGAGAGCGGAGACCCAGTACTTC
.,TRBV5-5,few,TRBJ2-6,CASSSIQGSGANVLTF,TGTGCCAGCAGCTCAATACAGGGCTCTGGGGCCAACGTCCTGACTTTC
.,TRBV7-6,few,TRBJ2-7,CASSLASSYEQYF,TGTGCCAGCAGCTTAGCTAGCTCCTACGAGCAGTACTTC
.,TRBV24-1,.,TRBJ2-3,CATSDPRDNTDTQYF,TGTGCCACCAGTGATCCGCGGGACAACACAGATACGCAGTATTTT
.,TRBV18,few,TRBJ1-2,CASSPREGGYGYTF,TGTGCCAGCTCACCAAGGGAAGGTGGCTATGGCTACACCTTC
.,TRBV6-5,.,TRBJ2-2,CASREGEGQLTTGELFF,TGTGCCAGCAGGGAGGGGGAAGGACAGTTGACGACCGGGGAGCTGTTTTTT
.,TRBV12-3/TRBV12-4,few,TRBJ2-5,CASSSEQETQYF,TGTGCCAGCAGTAGCGAACAAGAGACCCAGTACTTC
.,TRBV5-6,medium-sized,TRBJ1-6,CASSLAPAGLGSPLHF,TGTGCCAGCAGCTTGGCCCCGGCAGGCCTGGGTTCACCCCTCCACTTT
.,TRBV6-2/TRBV6-3,.,TRBJ2-5,CASSYSNSVRETQYF,TGTGCCAGCAGTTACTCGAATAGCGTCCGGGAGACCCAGTACTTC
TRBD1,TRBV6-5,few,TRBJ1-6,CASSYSVDRGINSRSPLHF,TGTGCCAGCAGTTACTCGGTGGACAGGGGGATCAATTCGCGCTCACCCCTCCACTTT
.,TRBV6-5,medium-sized,TRBJ2-7,CASSSADNPYEQYF,TGTGCCAGCAGTTCGGCGGATAACCCCTACGAGCAGTACTTC
.,TRBV6-5,few,TRBJ1-6,CASSDWDMEPPLHF,TGTGCCAGCAGTGACTGGGATATGGAGCCACCCCTCCACTTT
TRBD2,TRBV24-1,once,TRBJ2-3,CATSRKQRGSTDTQYF,TGTGCCACCAGTCGTAAGCAGCGGGGGAGCACAGATACGCAGTATTTT
TRBD1,TRBV12-3/TRBV12-4,few,TRBJ1-5,CASSLGDRNQPQHF,TGTGCCAGCAGTTTGGGGGACAGGAATCAGCCCCAGCATTTT
.,TRBV6-5,medium-sized,TRBJ1-2,CASSYSIRRGYTF,TGTGCCAGCAGTTACTCGATACGTCGTGGCTACACCTTC
TRBD1,TRBV12-3/TRBV12-4,.,TRBJ2-1,CVSSLTGVGNEQFF,TGTGTCAGCAGCCTGACAGGGGTCGGCAATGAGCAGTTCTTC
.,TRBV5-6,once,TRBJ1-2,CASSQTGTYFF,TGTGCCAGCAGCCAAACAGGGACTTACTTCTTC
.,TRBV19,few,TRBJ1-4,CASSRDPTGTNEKLFF,TGTGCCAGTAGTAGGGACCCGACCGGGACTAATGAAAAACTGTTTTTT
.,TRBV29-1,.,TRBJ2-7,CSVARVGGPEGCIFEQYF,TGCAGCGTTGCCCGAGTAGGAGGACCAGAGGGGTGCATATTCGAGCAGTACTTC
.,TRBV5-6,medium-sized,TRBJ2-1,CASRAPYNEQFF,TGTGCCAGCAGGGCACCCTACAATGAGCAGTTCTTC
.,TRBV27,.,TRBJ1-4,CASSSIQGYGEKLFF,TGTGCCAGCAGTTCGATACAGGGCTACGGTGAAAAACTGTTTTTT
.,TRBV12-3/TRBV12-4,.,TRBJ1-1,CASSLDVKRVAFF,TGTGCCAGCAGTTTAGACGTTAAAAGAGTGGCTTTCTTT
TRBD2,TRBV27,medium-sized,TRBJ2-2,CASSRAGGLPGELFF,TGTGCCAGCAGTCGAGCGGGGGGGCTCCCCGGGGAGCTGTTTTTT
.,TRBV5-3,.,TRBJ2-7,CASSLVQGGEQYF,TGCGCCAGCAGCTTGGTTCAGGGGGGCGAGCAGTACTTC
.,TRBV6-1,medium-sized,TRBJ2-3,CASSDTGSTDTQYF,TGTGCCAGCAGTGATACGGGGAGCACAGATACGCAGTATTTT
.,TRBV18,.,TRBJ2-1,CASSPSGEQFF,TGTGCCAGCTCACCTAGCGGAGAGCAGTTCTTC
.,TRBV20-1,few,TRBJ1-3,CSARDADGSSGNTIYF,TGCAGTGCTAGAGATGCGGACGGTTCATCTGGAAACACCATATATTTT
.,TRBV29-1,.,TRBJ2-1,CSVENPNYNEQFF,TGCAGCGTTGAGAACCCCAACTACAATGAGCAGTTCTTC
TRBD2,TRBV15,medium-sized,TRBJ2-7,CATSRWGSSGRASEQYF,TGTGCCACCAGCAGATGGGGGTCAAGCGGGAGGGCCAGCGAGCAGTACTTC
.,TRBV24-1,.,TRBJ2-2,CATRPELRGELFF,TGTGCCACCAGACCAGAGCTGCGCGGGGAGCTGTTTTTT
TRBD2,TRBV27,.,TRBJ2-3,CASSPGTSGTDTQYF,TGTGCCAGCAGCCCGGGGACTAGCGGCACAGATACGCAGTATTTT
.,TRBV27,few,TRBJ1-2,CASSPSTGSNGYTF,TGTGCCAGCAGTCCGTCGACAGGCTCGAATGGCTACACCTTC
.,TRBV19,medium-sized,TRBJ2-1,CASSMGTSGNEQFF,TGTGCCAGTAGTATGGGGACCTCGGGGAATGAGCAGTTCTTC
.,TRBV6-1,few,TRBJ1-4,CASDRTGEKLFF,TGTGCCAGTGACAGAACTGGCGAAAAACTGTTTTTT
.,TRBV20-1,.,TRBJ2-1,CSAAYRQGSYNEQFF,TGCAGTGCCGCCTACCGGCAGGGTTCCTACAATGAGCAGTTCTTC
.,TRBV19,.,TRBJ1-1,CASEGLPEGTEAFF,TGTGCCAGCGAGGGACTCCCAGAAGGCACTGAAGCTTTCTTT
.,TRBV20-1,.,TRBJ2-6,CSARRFSLLSGANVLTF,TGCAGTGCTAGAAGGTTTTCTCTCCTCTCTGGGGCCAACGTCCTGACTTTC
TRBD2,TRBV6-5,medium-sized,TRBJ2-2,CASSHPGLAATGELFF,TGTGCCAGCAGTCACCCGGGACTAGCGGCCACCGGGGAGCTGTTTTTT
TRBD2,TRBV20-1,.,TRBJ2-1,CSARDPRAGAGNEQFF,TGCAGTGCTAGAGACCCAAGAGCGGGAGCGGGGAATGAGCAGTTCTTC
.,TRBV20-1,.,TRBJ2-3,CGAWDARENTDTQYF,TGCGGTGCGTGGGATGCGAGGGAGAACACAGATACGCAGTATTTT
.,TRBV19,.,TRBJ1-1,CASSLGQAVNTEAFF,TGTGCCAGTAGTTTGGGGCAGGCGGTGAACACTGAAGCTTTCTTT
TRBD2,TRBV12-3/TRBV12-4,.,TRBJ2-1,CASSDGLAELRDEQFF,TGTGCCAGCAGTGACGGACTAGCGGAGCTTCGCGATGAGCAGTTCTTC
.,TRBV9,.,TRBJ2-2,CASSVAQGTTGELFF,TGTGCCAGCAGCGTAGCTCAGGGCACCACCGGGGAGCTGTTTTTT
.,TRBV27,.,TRBJ2-7,CASSLSLGAAGEQYF,TGTGCCAGCAGTTTATCGCTGGGGGCAGCTGGCGAGCAGTACTTC
.,TRBV6-1,.,TRBJ2-7,CASSPRGSSYEQYF,TGTGCCAGCAGTCCCAGGGGCAGTTCCTACGAGCAGTACTTC
.,TRBV29-1,.,TRBJ1-1,CSVELGPNTEAFF,TGCAGCGTTGAGCTGGGGCCGAACACTGAAGCTTTCTTT
.,TRBV6-2/TRBV6-3,few,TRBJ2-1,CASSPGRTNEQFF,TGTGCCAGCAGTCCGGGCCGCACCAATGAGCAGTTCTTC
TRBD1,TRBV27,.,TRBJ2-5,CASSLGRGFETQYF,TGTGCCAGCAGCTTAGGCAGGGGGTTTGAGACCCAGTACTTC
.,TRBV30,.,TRBJ2-7,CAGHRRSYEQYF,TGTGCCGGACACCGTCGCTCCTACGAGCAGTACTTC
TRBD1,TRBV20-1,.,TRBJ2-7,CSARGQGDRNEQYF,TGCAGTGCTAGAGGACAGGGGGACCGGAACGAGCAGTACTTC
.,TRBV19,medium-sized,TRBJ2-1,CASRMGLYNEQFF,TGTGCCAGTAGGATGGGTCTTTACAATGAGCAGTTCTTC
.,TRBV5-4,few,TRBJ1-4,CASSLGGRNEKLFF,TGTGCCAGCAGCTTGGGGGGACGTAATGAAAAACTGTTTTTT
.,TRBV6-1,.,TRBJ2-7,CASTGYSYYEQYF,TGTGCCAGCACGGGGTATTCCTACTACGAGCAGTACTTC
TRBD1,TRBV6-2/TRBV6-3,.,TRBJ2-5,CASSYTPGQGAGTQYF,TGTGCCAGCAGTTACACACCGGGACAGGGGGCAGGGACCCAGTACTTC
.,TRBV6-2/TRBV6-3,few,TRBJ2-1,CASTRSGEGNEQFF,TGTGCCAGCACCCGGTCGGGAGAGGGCAATGAGCAGTTCTTC
.,TRBV30,.,TRBJ2-1,CAWSVLGEQFF,TGTGCCTGGAGTGTCCTAGGCGAGCAGTTCTTC